The clone carrying this T cell receptor beta chain turned up a few times. Its antigen is not identified. Following extraction, RNA underwent reverse transcription to cDNA, which served as the sequencing template. Profiled with immunoSEQ multiplex PCR; TCRdb holds only in-frame clones, not every one. The data contain more than 75,000 clones, 41% of them singletons. Germline V gene lookup returns CDR1 SGHRS and CDR2 YFSETQ. Unmatched junction bases numbered 4, after V lost 4 bases and J lost 7 bases. The CDR3 has 12 residues. The data originate from a study of CD8+ T cells in alopecia areata. Study-wide context: Oral tofacitinib, 5 to 10 mg twice daily, was given in an open-label trial. Once tofacitinib had been taken for 6 to 18 months, 6 months off drug followed.

Findings and caveats of the study: Elevated clonality characterized lesional scalp relative to normal scalp, particularly in alopecia totalis/universalis.

The sequenced material came from CD4+ T cells sorted from blood. The chain employs TRBV5-1 and TRBJ1-2; 7 nucleotides match TRBD1. The receptor's source is a human donor with alopecia areata. The CDR3, as DNA: TGCGCCAGCAGCCGGGACAGTTTTGGCTACACCTTC. Translating gives CASSRDSFGYTF. Supplemented by reference TRBV5-1 and TRBJ1-2, the full variable domain reads KAGVTQTPRYLIKTRGQQVTLSCSPISGHRSVSWYQQTPGQGLQFLFEYFSETQRNKGNFPGRFSGRQFSNSRSEMNVSTLELGDSALYLCASSRDSFGYTFGSGTRLTVV.